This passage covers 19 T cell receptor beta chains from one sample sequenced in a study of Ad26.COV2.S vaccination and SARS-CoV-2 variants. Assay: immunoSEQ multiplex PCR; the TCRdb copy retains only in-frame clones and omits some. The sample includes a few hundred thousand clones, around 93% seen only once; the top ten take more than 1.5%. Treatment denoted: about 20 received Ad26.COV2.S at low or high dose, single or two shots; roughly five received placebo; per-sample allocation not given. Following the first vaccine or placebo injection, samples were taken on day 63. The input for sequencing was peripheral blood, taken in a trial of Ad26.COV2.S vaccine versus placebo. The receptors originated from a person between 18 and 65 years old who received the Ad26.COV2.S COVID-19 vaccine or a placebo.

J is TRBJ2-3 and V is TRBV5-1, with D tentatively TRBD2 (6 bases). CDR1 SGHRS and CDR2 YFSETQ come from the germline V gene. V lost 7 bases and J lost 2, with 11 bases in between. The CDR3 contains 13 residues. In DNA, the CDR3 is TGCGCCAGCGGGACTCCGACCACAGATACGCAGTATTTT. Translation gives CASGTPTTDTQYF. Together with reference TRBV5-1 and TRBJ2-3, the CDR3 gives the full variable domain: KAGVTQTPRYLIKTRGQQVTLSCSPISGHRSVSWYQQTPGQGLQFLFEYFSETQRNKGNFPGRFSGRQFSNSRSEMNVSTLELGDSALYLCASGTPTTDTQYFGPGTRLTVL.

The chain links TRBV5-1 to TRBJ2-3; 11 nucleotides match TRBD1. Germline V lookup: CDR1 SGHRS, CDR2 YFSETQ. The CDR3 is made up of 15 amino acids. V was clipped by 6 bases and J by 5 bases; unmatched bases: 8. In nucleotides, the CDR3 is TGCGCCAGCACCTTCCGGGACAGGGGGGTAGATACGCAGTATTTT. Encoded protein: CASTFRDRGVDTQYF.

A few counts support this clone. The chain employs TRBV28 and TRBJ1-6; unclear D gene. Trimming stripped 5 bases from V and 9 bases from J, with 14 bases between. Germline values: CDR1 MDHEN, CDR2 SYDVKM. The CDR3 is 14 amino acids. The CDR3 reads CASSVSGGPSPLHF. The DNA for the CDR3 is TGTGCCAGCAGTGTATCGGGTGGTCCTTCACCCCTCCACTTT.

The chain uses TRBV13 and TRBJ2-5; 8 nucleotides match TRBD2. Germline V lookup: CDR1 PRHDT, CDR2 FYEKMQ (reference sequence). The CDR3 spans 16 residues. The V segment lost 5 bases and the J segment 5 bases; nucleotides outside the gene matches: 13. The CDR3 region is CASSPLQRGGWETQYF. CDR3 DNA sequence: TGTGCCAGCAGCCCCCTCCAACGGGGGGGCTGGGAGACCCAGTACTTC.

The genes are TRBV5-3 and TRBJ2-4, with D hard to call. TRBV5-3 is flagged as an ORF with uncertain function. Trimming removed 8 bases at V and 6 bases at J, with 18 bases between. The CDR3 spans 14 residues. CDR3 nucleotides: TGTGCCAGCTTGGACGGTGGGGAAGCAAACATTCAGTACTTC. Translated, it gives CASLDGGEANIQYF.

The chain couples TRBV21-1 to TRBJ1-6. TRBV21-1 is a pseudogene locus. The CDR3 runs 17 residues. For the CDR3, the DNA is TGTGCCAGCAGCTCTCGCGGGGGACGTAACTATAATTCACCCCTCCACTTT. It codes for CASSSRGGRNYNSPLHF.

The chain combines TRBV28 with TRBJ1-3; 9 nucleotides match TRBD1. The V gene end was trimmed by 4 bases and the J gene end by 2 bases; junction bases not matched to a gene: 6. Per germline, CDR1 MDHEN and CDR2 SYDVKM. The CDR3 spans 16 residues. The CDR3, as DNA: TGTGCCAGCAGTTGGGACAGGGATCTCGCTGGAAACACCATATATTTT. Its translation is CASSWDRDLAGNTIYF.

This chain's CDR3 is CASRTGQGNSPLHF. CDR3 nucleotides: TGTGCCAGTAGGACGGGACAGGGTAATTCACCCCTCCACTTT. This chain connects TRBV19 to TRBJ1-6; TRBD1 matches at 9 bases. CDR1 is LNHDA and CDR2 is SQIVND in the germline V gene (reference sequence). J lost 6 bases, V lost 6 bases, and 3 bases had no gene match. The CDR3 length is 14 residues.

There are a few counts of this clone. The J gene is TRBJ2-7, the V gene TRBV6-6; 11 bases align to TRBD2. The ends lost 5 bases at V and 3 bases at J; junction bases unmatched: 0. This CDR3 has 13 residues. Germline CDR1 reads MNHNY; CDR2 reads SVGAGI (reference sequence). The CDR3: CASSTSGSYEQYF. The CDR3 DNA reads TGTGCCAGCAGTACTAGCGGGAGCTACGAGCAGTACTTC.

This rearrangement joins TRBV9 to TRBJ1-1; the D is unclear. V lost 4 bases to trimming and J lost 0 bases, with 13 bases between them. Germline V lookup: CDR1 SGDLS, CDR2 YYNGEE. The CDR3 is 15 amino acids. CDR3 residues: CASSSHVGMNTEAFF. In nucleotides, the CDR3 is TGTGCCAGCAGCTCGCACGTAGGGATGAACACTGAAGCTTTCTTT.

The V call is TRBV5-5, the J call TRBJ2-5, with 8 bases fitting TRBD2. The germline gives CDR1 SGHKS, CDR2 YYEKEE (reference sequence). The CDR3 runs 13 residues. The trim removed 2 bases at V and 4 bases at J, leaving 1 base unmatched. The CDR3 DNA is TGTGCCAGCAGCTTTAGCGGGGTAGAGACCCAGTACTTC. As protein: CASSFSGVETQYF.

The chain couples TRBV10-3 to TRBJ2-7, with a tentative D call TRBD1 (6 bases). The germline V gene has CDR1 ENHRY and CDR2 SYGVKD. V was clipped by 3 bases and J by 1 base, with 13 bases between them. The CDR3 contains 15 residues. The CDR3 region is CAISDRGSVSYEQYF. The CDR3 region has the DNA TGTGCCATCAGTGACAGGGGCTCTGTTTCCTACGAGCAGTACTTC.

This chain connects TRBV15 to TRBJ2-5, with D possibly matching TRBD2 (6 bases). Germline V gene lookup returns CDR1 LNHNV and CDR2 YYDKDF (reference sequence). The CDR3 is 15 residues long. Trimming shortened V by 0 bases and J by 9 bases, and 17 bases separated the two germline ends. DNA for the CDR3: TGTGCCACCAGCAGAGATAACGGCGGGGTTGGGTCCCAGTACTTC. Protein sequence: CATSRDNGGVGSQYF.

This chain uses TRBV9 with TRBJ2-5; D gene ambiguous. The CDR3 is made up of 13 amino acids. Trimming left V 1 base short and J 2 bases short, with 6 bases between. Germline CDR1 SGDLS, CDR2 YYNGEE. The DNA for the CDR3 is TGTGCCAGCAGCGTATCCGCTCAAGAGACCCAGTACTTC. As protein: CASSVSAQETQYF.

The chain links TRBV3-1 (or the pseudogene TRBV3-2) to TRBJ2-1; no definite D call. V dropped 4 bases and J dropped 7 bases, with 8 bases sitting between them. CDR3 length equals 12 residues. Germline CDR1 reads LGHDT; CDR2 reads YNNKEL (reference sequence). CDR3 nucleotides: TGTGCCAGCAGCCCCGGGCTGAATGAGCAGTTCTTC. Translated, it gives CASSPGLNEQFF.

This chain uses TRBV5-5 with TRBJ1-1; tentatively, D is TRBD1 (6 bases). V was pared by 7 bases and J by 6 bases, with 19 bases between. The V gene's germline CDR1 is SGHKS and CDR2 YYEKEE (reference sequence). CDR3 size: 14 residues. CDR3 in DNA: TGTGCCAGCCGACAAGGGGGGTTTGTCGCTGAAGCTTTCTTT. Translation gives CASRQGGFVAEAFF. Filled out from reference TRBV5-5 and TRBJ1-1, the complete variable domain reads DAGVTQSPTHLIKTRGQQVTLRCSPISGHKSVSWYQQVLGQGPQFIFQYYEKEERGRGNFPDRFSARQFPNYSSELNVNALLLGDSALYLCASRQGGFVAEAFFGQGTRLTVV.

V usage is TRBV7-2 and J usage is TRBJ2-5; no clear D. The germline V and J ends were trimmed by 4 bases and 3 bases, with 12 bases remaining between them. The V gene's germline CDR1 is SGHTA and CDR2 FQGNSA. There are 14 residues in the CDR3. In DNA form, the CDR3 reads TGTGCCAGCAGCTCCCCGGCTAGGGAAGAGACCCAGTACTTC. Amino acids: CASSSPAREETQYF.

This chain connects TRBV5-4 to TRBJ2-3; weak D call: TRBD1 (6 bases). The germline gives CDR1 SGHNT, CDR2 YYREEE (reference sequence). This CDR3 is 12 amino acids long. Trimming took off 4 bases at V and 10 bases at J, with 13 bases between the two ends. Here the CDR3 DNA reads TGTGCCAGCAGCGCCGGACAGCCGTCGCAGTATTTT. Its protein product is CASSAGQPSQYF. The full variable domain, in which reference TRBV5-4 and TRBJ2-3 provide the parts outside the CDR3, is ETGVTQSPTHLIKTRGQQVTLRCSSQSGHNTVSWYQQALGQGPQFIFQYYREEENGRGNFPPRFSGLQFPNYSSELNVNALELDDSALYLCASSAGQPSQYFGPGTRLTVL.

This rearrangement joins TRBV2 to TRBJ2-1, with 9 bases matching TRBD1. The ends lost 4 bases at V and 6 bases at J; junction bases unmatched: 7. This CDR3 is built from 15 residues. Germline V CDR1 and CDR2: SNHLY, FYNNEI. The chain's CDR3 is CASSATGGSFNEQFF. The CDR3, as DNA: TGTGCCAGCAGTGCGACAGGGGGTTCATTCAATGAGCAGTTCTTC.